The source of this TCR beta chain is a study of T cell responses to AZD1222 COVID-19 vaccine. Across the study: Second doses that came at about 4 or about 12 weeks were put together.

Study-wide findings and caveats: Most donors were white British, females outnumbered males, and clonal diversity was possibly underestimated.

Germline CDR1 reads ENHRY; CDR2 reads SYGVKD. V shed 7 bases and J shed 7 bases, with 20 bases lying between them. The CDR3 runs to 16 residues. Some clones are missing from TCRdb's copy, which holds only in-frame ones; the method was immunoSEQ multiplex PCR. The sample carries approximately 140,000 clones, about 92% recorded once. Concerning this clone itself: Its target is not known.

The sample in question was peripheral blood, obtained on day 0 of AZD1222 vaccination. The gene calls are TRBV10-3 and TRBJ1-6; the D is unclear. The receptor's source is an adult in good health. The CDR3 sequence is CAIKDQGGGRNSPLHF. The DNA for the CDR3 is TGTGCCATCAAAGACCAAGGAGGTGGAAGAAATTCACCCCTCCACTTT.